These T cell receptor beta chains were read from a single sample in a study of blood T cell repertoires in COVID-19. Here immunoSEQ multiplex PCR was the method, and the copy in TCRdb shows in-frame clones only, minus some. Of 60,000 to 70,000 clones detected, roughly 85% appear once; the ten largest clones hold 1.4% to 1.5%. The sample consisted of peripheral blood. The receptors stem from a woman aged 60-75 years with acute or convalescent COVID-19. Each CDR3 is given with its conserved first and last residue. A D gene is named only where the DNA matches it firmly.

V gene: TRBV5-1; D gene: TRBD2; J gene: TRBJ2-3; CDR3 protein: CASSLGGRATDTQYF
V gene: TRBV19; D gene: NA; J gene: TRBJ1-1; CDR3 protein: CASSIDLRQMKAFF
V gene: TRBV29-1; D gene: TRBD1; J gene: TRBJ2-2; CDR3 protein: CSAIQGTGELFF
V gene: TRBV4-1; D gene: NA; J gene: TRBJ2-7; CDR3 protein: CASSQEVRGEQYF
V gene: TRBV18; D gene: NA; J gene: TRBJ1-2; CDR3 protein: CASSPGLAPVGYTF
V gene: TRBV24-1; D gene: TRBD2; J gene: TRBJ2-5; CDR3 protein: CATSDPIAGGQETQYF
V gene: TRBV2; D gene: NA; J gene: TRBJ1-1; CDR3 protein: CASSEQVGNTEAFF
V gene: TRBV20-1; D gene: NA; J gene: TRBJ2-1; CDR3 protein: CSARIGNEQFF
V gene: TRBV24-1; D gene: NA; J gene: TRBJ1-1; CDR3 protein: CATSGAGRETEAFF
V gene: TRBV5-6; D gene: NA; J gene: TRBJ1-3; CDR3 protein: CASSLGLSSGNTIYF
V gene: TRBV7-3; D gene: TRBD1; J gene: TRBJ1-2; CDR3 protein: CASSETGDNYGYTF
V gene: TRBV12-3/TRBV12-4; D gene: NA; J gene: TRBJ1-2; CDR3 protein: CASSSGYGYTF
V gene: TRBV6-2/TRBV6-3; D gene: TRBD2; J gene: TRBJ2-7; CDR3 protein: CASSYPTSGGTYEQYF
V gene: TRBV10-3; D gene: NA; J gene: TRBJ2-3; CDR3 protein: CAISRGLTSTDTQYF
V gene: TRBV19; D gene: TRBD2; J gene: TRBJ2-3; CDR3 protein: CASSRRTSGIRVADTQYF
V gene: TRBV7-3; D gene: NA; J gene: TRBJ2-2; CDR3 protein: CASSPGTPTGELFF
V gene: TRBV6-5; D gene: TRBD1; J gene: TRBJ2-2; CDR3 protein: CATLRDRGTGELFF
V gene: TRBV7-8; D gene: NA; J gene: TRBJ2-4; CDR3 protein: CASSLGETGKNIQYF
V gene: TRBV27; D gene: NA; J gene: TRBJ1-3; CDR3 protein: CASSFGVGNTIYF
V gene: TRBV6-5; D gene: TRBD1; J gene: TRBJ1-6; CDR3 protein: CASLGTGIFTLHF
V gene: TRBV10-3; D gene: NA; J gene: TRBJ2-3; CDR3 protein: CAISSPEQGDTQYF
V gene: TRBV11-1; D gene: TRBD1; J gene: TRBJ2-1; CDR3 protein: CASSRGTGGFNEQFF
V gene: TRBV9; D gene: TRBD1; J gene: TRBJ1-1; CDR3 protein: CASSKGQANTEAFF
V gene: TRBV4-1; D gene: NA; J gene: TRBJ2-1; CDR3 protein: CASSQVFTSNNEQFF
V gene: TRBV7-3; D gene: NA; J gene: TRBJ1-1; CDR3 protein: CASSLRPTSEAFF
V gene: TRBV5-8; D gene: TRBD1; J gene: TRBJ1-1; CDR3 protein: CASSLDRGRTEAFF
V gene: TRBV5-1; D gene: NA; J gene: TRBJ1-3; CDR3 protein: CASSQQGARSGNTIYF
V gene: TRBV19; D gene: NA; J gene: TRBJ2-3; CDR3 protein: CASNGGGTDTQYF